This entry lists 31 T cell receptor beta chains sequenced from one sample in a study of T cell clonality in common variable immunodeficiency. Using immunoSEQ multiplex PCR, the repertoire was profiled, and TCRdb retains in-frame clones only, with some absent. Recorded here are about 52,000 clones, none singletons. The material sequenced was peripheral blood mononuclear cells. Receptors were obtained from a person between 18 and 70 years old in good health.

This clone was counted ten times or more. The CDR3 sequence: CATSDYGQNYGYTF. The sequenced CDR3 bases are TGTGCCACCAGTGACTACGGACAGAACTATGGC. The gene calls are TRBV24-1 and TRBJ1-2; tentative D call: TRBD1 (6 bases). The CDR3 end is not reached by the read, which stops 3 residues before it; the germline J gene fills it in. Germline lookup yields CDR1 KGHDR and CDR2 SFDVKD. The ends were cut back, 4 bases at V and 2 bases at J, with 10 bases in the middle. The CDR3 has 14 residues.

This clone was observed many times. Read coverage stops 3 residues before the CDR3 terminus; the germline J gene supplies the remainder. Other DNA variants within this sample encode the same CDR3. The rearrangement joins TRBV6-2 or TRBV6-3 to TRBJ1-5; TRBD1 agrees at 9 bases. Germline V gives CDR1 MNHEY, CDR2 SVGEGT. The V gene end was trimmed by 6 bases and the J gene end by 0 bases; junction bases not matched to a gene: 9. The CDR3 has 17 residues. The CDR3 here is CASSPGTGRYSNQPQHF. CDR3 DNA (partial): TGTGCCAGCAGCCCCGGGACAGGGCGATATAGCAATCAGCCC.

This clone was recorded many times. This CDR3 reads CSARTPNSNQPQHF. The sequenced part of the CDR3 DNA is TGCAGTGCTAGGACACCAAATAGCAATCAGCCC. J is TRBJ1-5 and V is TRBV20-1; D ambiguous. The read is 3 residues too short to cover the CDR3 end, so that end is filled in from the germline J gene. CDR1 is DFQATT, CDR2 SNEGSKA, per germline (reference sequence). The ends were cut back, 3 bases at V and 0 bases at J, with 9 bases in the middle. This CDR3 has 14 residues.

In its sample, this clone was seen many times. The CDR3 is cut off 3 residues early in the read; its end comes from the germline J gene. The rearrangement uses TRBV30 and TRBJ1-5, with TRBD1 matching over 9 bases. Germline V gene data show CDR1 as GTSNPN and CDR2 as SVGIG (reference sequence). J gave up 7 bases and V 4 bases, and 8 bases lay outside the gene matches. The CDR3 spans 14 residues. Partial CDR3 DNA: TGTGCCTGGACCTCCGGGACAGGGATCCAGCCC. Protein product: CAWTSGTGIQP. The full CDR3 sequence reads CAWTSGTGIQPQHF.

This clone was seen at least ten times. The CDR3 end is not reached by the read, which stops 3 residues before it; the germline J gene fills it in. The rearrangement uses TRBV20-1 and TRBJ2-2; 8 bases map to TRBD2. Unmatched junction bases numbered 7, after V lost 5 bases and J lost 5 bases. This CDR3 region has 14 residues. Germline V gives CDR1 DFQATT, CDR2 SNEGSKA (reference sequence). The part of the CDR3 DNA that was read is TGCAGTGCTCTGAGCGGGAGTGGGACCGGGGAG. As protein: CSALSGSGTGE. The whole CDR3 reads CSALSGSGTGELFF.

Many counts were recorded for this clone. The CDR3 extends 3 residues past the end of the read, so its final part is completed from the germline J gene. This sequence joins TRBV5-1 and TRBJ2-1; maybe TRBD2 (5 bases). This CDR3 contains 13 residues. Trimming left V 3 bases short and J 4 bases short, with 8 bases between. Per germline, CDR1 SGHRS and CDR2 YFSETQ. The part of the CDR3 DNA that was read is TGCGCCAGCAGCTCTGGACTGTACAATGAG. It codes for CASSSGLYNE. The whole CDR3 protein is CASSSGLYNEQFF.

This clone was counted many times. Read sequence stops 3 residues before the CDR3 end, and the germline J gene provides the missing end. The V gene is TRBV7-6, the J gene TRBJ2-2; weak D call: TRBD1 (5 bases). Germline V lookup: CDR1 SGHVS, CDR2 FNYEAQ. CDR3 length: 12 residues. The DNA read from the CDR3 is TGTGTGGCAGGGCAGAACACCGGGGAG. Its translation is CVAGQNTGE. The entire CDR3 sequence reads CVAGQNTGELFF.

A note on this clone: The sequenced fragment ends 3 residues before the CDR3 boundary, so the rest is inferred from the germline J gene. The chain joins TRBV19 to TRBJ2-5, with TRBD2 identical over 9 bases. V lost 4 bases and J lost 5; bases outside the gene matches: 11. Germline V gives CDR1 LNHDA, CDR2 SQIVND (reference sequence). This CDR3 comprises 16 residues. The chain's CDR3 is CASSKGRGRAGETQYF. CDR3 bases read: TGTGCCAGTAGTAAAGGCCGCGGGAGGGCTGGGGAGACC.

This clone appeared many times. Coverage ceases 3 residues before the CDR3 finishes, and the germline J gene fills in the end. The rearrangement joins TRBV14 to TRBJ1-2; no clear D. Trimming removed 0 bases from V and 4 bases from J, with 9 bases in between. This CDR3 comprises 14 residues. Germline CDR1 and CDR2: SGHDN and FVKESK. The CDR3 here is CASSQDLGSYGYTF. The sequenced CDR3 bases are TGTGCCAGCAGCCAAGACCTGGGCAGCTATGGC.

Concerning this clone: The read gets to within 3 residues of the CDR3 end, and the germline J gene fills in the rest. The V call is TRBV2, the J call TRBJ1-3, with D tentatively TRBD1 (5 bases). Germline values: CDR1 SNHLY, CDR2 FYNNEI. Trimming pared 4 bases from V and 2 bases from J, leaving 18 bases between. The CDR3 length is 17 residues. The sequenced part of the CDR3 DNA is TGTGCCAGCAGTGGGAGAAGGGGAGGCCCTCCTGGAAACACC. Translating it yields CASSGRRGGPPGNT. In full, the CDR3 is CASSGRRGGPPGNTIYF.

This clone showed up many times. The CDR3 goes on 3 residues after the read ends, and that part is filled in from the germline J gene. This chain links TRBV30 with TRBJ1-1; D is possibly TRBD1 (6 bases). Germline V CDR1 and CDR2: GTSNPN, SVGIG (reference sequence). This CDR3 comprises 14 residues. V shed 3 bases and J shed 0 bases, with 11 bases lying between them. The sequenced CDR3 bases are TGTGCCTGGAGGGGGACAAGAATGAACACTGAA. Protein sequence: CAWRGTRMNTE. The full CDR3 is CAWRGTRMNTEAFF.

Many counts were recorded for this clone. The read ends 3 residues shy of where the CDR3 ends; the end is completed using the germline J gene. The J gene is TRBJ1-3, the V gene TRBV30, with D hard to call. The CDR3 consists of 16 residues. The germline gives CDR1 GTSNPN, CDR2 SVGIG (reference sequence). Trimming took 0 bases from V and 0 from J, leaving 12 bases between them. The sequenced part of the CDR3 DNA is TGTGCCTGGAGTGTGGTCGGACTCTCCTCTGGAAACACC. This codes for CAWSVVGLSSGNT. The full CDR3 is CAWSVVGLSSGNTIYF.

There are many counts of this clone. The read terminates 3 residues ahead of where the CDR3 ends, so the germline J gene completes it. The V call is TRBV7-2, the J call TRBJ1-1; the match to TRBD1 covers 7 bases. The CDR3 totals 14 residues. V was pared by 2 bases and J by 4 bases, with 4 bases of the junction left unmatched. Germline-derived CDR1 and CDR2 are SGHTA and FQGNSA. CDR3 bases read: TGTGCCAGCAGCTTACAGGGGGATTCCACTGAA. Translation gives CASSLQGDSTE. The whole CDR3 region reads CASSLQGDSTEAFF.

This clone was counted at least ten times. Partial CDR3 DNA: TGTGCCAGCAGCTCTAGTTTATATGGC. Protein: CASSSSLYG. The complete CDR3 sequence is CASSSSLYGYTF. The chain carries TRBV7-2 and TRBJ1-2, with D unresolved. The sequence runs out 3 residues before the end of the CDR3; the remainder is reconstructed from the germline J gene. Per germline, CDR1 SGHTA and CDR2 FQGNSA. Trimming took 4 bases from V and 5 from J, leaving 8 bases between them. The CDR3 is 12 residues long.

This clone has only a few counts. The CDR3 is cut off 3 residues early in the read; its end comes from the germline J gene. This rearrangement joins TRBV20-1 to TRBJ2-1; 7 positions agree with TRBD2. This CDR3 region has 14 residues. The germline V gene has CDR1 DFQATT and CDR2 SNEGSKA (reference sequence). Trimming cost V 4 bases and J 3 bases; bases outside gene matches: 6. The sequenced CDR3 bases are TGCAGTGCTAAAGGGCTAGCGGACTACAATGAG. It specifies CSAKGLADYNE. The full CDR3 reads CSAKGLADYNEQFF.

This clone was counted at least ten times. CDR3 sequence reads: CASSTRTTGGDEQYF. CDR3 DNA (partial): TGTGCCAGTAGTACGAGAACGACAGGGGGCGACGAG. This chain joins TRBV19 and TRBJ2-7, with 10 bases identical to TRBD1. The CDR3 end falls 3 residues outside the read, so it is completed with the germline J gene. The germline CDR1 and CDR2 sequences are LNHDA and SQIVND (reference sequence). The CDR3 sequence is 15 residues long. Trimming cost V 4 bases and J 5 bases; bases outside gene matches: 8. The full variable domain, rest sourced from reference TRBV19 and TRBJ2-7, is DGGITQSPKYLFRKEGQNVTLSCEQNLNHDAMYWYRQDPGQGLRLIYYSQIVNDFQKGDIAEGYSVSREKKESFPLTVTSAQKNPTAFYLCASSTRTTGGDEQYFGPGTRLTVT.

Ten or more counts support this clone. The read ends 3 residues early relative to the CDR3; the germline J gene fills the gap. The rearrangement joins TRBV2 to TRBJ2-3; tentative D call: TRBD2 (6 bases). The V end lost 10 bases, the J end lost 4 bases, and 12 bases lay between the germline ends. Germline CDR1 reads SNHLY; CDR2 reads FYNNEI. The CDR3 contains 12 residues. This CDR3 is CATRGFADTQYF. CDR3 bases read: TGTGCCACCCGGGGGTTTGCAGATACG.

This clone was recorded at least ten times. Partial CDR3 DNA: TGCAGTGCTACAGGATACAGGGGTAAGAACACTGAA. Translation gives CSATGYRGKNTE. The complete CDR3 protein is CSATGYRGKNTEAFF. V gene TRBV20-1 combines with J gene TRBJ1-1; 7 positions match TRBD1. The CDR3 goes on 3 residues after the read ends, and that part is filled in from the germline J gene. J lost 1 base, V lost 4 bases, and 9 bases had no gene match. Germline lookup yields CDR1 DFQATT and CDR2 SNEGSKA (reference sequence). The CDR3 runs to 15 residues.

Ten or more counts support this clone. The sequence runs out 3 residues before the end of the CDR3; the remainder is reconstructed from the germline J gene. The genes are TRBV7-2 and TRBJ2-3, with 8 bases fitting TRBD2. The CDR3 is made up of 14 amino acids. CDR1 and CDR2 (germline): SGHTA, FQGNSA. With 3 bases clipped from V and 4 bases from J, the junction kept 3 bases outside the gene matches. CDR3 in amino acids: CASSLLSGADTQYF. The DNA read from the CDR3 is TGTGCCAGCAGCTTGCTTAGCGGGGCAGATACG.

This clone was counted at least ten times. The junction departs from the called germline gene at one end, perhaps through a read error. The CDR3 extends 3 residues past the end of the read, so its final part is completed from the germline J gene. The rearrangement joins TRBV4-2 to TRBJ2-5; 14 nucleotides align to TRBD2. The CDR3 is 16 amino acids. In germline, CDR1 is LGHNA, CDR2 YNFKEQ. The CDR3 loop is CASSDRTSGGSETQYF. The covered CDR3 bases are TGCGCCAGCAGCGACAGGACTAGCGGGGGGTCAGAGACC.

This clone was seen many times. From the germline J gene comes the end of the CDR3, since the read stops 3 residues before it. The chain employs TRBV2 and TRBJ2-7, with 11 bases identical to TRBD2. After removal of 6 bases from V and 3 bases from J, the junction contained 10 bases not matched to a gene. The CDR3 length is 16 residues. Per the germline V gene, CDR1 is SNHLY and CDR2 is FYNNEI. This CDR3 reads CASRRLAGGTYYEQYF. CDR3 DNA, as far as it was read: TGTGCCAGCAGGCGGCTAGCGGGAGGAACCTACTACGAG.

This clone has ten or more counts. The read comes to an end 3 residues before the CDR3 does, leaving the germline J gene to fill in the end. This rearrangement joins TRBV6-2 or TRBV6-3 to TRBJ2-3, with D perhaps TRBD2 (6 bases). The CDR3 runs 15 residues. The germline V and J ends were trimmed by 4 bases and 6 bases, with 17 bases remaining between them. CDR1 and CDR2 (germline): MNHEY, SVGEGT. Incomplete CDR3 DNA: TGTGCCAGCAGTTGGGCCCCCGAGGAGGGCGATACG. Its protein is CASSWAPEEGDT. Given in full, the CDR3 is CASSWAPEEGDTQYF.

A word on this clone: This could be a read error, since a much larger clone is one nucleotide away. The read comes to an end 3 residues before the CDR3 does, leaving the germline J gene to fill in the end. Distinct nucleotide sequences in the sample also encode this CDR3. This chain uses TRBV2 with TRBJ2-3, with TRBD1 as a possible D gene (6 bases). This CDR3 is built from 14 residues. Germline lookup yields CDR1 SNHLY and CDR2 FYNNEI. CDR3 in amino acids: CASSRDTQTDTQYF. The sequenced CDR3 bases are TGCGCCAGCAGCCGGGACACTCAAACAGATACG.

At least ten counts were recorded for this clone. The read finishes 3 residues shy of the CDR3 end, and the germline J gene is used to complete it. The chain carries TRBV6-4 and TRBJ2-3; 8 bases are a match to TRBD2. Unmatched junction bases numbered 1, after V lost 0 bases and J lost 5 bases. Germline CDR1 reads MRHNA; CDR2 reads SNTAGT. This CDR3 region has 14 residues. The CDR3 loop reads CASSDSLAGDTQYF. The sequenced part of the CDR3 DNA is TGTGCCAGCAGTGACTCGCTAGCGGGAGATACG.

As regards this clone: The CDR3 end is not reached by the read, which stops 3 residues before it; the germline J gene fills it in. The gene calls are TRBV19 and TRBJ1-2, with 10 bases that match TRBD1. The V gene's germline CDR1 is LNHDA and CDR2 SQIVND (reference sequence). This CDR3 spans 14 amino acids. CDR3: CASSTGQGRDTYTF. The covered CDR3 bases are TGTGCCAGTAGCACGGGACAGGGGCGGGATACC.

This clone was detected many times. The DNA read from the CDR3 is TGTGCCAGCAGCAGACACGGGGGGGTTGGAGAGACC. Protein: CASSRHGGVGET. The full CDR3 reads CASSRHGGVGETQYF. The chain couples TRBV11-3 to TRBJ2-5, with 8 bases identical to TRBD2. Sequencing ends 3 residues short of the CDR3 end; the germline J gene provides the rest. This CDR3 spans 15 amino acids. V lost 5 bases, J lost 4 bases, and 9 bases stayed unmatched. The V gene's germline CDR1 is SGHNT and CDR2 YENEEA.

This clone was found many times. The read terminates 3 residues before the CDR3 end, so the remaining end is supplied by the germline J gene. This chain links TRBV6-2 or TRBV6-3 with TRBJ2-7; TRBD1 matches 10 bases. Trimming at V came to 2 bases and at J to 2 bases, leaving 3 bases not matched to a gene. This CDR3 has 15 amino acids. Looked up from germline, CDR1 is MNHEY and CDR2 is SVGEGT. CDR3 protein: CASSYQDRGPYEQYF. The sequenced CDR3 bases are TGTGCCAGCAGTTACCAAGACAGGGGGCCCTACGAG.

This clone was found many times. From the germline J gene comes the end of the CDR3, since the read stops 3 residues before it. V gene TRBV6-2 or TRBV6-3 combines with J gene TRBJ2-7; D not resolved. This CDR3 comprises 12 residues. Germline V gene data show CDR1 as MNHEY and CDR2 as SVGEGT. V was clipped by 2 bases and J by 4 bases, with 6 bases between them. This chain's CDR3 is CASSYLRYEQYF. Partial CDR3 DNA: TGTGCCAGCAGTTACCTCAGGTACGAG.

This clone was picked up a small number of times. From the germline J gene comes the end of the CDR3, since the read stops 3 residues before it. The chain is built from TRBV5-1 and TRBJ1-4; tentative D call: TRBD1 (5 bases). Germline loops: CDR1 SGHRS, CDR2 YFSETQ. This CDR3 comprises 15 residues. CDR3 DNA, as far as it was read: TGCGCCAGCAGCTTGAGGTCAGAGGGGAATTCACCA. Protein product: CASSLRSEGNSP. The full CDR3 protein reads CASSLRSEGNSPLFF.

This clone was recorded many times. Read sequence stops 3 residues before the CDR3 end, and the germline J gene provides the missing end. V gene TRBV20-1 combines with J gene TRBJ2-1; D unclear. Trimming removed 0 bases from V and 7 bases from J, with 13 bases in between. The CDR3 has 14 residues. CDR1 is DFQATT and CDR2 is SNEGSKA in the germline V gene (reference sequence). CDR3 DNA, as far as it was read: TGCAGTGCTAGAGATATACGGTATTCGAATGAG. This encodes CSARDIRYSNE. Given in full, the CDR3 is CSARDIRYSNEQFF.

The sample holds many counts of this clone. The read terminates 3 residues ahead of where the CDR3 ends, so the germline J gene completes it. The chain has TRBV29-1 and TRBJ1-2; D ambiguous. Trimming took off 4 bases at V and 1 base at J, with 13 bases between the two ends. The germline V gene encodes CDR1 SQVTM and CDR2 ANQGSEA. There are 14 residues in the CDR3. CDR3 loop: CSVVAVGDNYGYTF. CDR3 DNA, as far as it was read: TGCAGCGTTGTGGCCGTGGGCGATAACTATGGC.